This TCR beta chain was sequenced in a study of shared clonotypes between healthy human individuals. The method was immunoSEQ multiplex PCR; TCRdb's version includes in-frame clones alone and lacks a portion of them. The table lists a few million clones, approximately 94% of them singletons. Germline CDR1 and CDR2: SQVTM and ANQGSEA. V was trimmed by 4 bases and J by 4 bases, leaving 16 bases between them. The CDR3 extends over 14 amino acids. This TCR was recovered from a man aged 18-30 years in good health. Sequenced: naive CD4+ T cells sorted from blood. Subset denoted: CD45RA+ positively selected. V gene TRBV29-1 combines with J gene TRBJ1-2; D uncertain. CDR3 nucleotide sequence: TGCAGCGTTGGCGGTATAGCGGGCAGCTATGGCTACACCTTC. It yields the protein CSVGGIAGSYGYTF. The full variable domain, completed using reference TRBV29-1 and TRBJ1-2, is SAVISQKPSRDICQRGTSLTIQCQVDSQVTMMFWYRQQPGQSLTLIATANQGSEATYESGFVIDKFPISRPNLTFSTLTVSNMSPEDSSIYLCSVGGIAGSYGYTFGSGTRLTVV.